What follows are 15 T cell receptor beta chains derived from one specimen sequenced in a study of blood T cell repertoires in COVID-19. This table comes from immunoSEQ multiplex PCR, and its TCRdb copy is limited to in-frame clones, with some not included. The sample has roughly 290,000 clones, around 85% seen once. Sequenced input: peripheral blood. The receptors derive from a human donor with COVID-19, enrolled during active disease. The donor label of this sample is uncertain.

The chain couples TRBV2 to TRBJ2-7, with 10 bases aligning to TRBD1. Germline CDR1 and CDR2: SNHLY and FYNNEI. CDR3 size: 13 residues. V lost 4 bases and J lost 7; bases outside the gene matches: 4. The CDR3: CASSGQGAREQYF. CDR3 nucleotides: TGTGCCAGCAGTGGACAGGGGGCGCGAGAGCAGTACTTC.

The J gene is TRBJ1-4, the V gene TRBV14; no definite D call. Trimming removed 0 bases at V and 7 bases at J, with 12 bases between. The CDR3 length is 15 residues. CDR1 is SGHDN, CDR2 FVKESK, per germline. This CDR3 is CASSQESAGREKLFF. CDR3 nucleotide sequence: TGTGCCAGCAGCCAAGAGTCTGCTGGGCGTGAAAAACTGTTTTTT.

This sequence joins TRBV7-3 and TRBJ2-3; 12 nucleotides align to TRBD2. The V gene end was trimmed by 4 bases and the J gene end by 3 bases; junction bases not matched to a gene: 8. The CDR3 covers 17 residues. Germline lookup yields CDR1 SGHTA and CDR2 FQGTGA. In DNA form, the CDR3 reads TGTGCCAGCAGCTCCTGGACTAGCGGGACTAGGACAGATACGCAGTATTTT. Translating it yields CASSSWTSGTRTDTQYF.

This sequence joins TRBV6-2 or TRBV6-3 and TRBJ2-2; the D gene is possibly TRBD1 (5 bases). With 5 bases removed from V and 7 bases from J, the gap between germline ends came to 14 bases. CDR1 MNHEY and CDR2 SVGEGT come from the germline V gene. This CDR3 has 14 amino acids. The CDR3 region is CASSRPGLDGELFF. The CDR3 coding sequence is TGTGCCAGCAGTCGCCCAGGGCTGGACGGGGAGCTGTTTTTT.

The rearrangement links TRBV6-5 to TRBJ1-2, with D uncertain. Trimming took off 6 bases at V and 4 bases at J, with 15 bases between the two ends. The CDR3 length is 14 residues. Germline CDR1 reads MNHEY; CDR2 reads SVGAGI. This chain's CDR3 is CASSRAPGGYGYTF. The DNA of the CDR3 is TGTGCCAGCAGCCGGGCCCCAGGAGGCTATGGCTACACCTTC.

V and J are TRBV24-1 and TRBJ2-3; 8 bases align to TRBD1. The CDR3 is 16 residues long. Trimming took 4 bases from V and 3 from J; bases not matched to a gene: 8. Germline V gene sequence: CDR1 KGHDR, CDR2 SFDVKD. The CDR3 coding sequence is TGTGCCACCAGTGACCCCGGACAGGGTGGAACAGATACGCAGTATTTT. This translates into CATSDPGQGGTDTQYF.

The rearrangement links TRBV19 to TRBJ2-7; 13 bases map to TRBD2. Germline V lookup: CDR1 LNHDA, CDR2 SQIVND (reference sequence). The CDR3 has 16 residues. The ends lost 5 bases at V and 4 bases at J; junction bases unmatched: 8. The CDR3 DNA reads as TGTGCCAGTAGTGGACAGACTAGCGGGAGGATGTACGAGCAGTACTTC. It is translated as CASSGQTSGRMYEQYF.

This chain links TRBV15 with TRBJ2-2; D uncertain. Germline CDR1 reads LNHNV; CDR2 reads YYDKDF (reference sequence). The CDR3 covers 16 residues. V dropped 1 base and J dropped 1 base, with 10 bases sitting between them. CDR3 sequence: CATSRVMAWNTGELFF. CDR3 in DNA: TGTGCCACCAGCAGAGTGATGGCTTGGAACACCGGGGAGCTGTTTTTT.

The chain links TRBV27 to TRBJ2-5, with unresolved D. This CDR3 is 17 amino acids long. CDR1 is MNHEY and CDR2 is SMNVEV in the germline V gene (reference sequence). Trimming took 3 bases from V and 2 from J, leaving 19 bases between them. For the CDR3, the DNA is TGTGCCAGCAGTTTTCTCTATGACACCCACCGACAAGAGACCCAGTACTTC. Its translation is CASSFLYDTHRQETQYF.

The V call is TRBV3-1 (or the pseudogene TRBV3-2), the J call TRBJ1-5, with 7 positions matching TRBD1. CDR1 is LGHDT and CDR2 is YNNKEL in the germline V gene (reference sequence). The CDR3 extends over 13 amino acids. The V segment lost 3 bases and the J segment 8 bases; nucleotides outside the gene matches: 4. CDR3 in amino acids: CASSQPGGEPQHF. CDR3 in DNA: TGTGCCAGCAGCCAGCCAGGGGGAGAGCCCCAGCATTTT.

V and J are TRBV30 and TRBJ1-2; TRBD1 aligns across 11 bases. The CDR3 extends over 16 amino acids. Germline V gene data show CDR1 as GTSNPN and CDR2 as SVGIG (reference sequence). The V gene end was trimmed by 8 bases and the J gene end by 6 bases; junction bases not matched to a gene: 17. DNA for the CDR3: TGTGCCAAAGGACAGGGGGCGGCAAGTTATGATGATGGCTACACCTTC. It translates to CAKGQGAASYDDGYTF.

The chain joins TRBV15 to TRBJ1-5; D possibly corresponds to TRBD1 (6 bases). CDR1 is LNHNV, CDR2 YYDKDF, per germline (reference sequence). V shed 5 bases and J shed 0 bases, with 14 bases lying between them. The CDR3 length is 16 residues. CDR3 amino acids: CATSGRQASSNQPQHF. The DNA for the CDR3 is TGTGCCACCAGCGGCCGACAGGCGTCTAGCAATCAGCCCCAGCATTTT.

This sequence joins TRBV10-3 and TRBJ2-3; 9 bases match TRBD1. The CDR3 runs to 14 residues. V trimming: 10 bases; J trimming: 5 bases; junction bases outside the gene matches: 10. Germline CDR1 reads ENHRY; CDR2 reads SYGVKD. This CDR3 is CATAGTGGLDTQYF. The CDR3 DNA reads TGTGCCACTGCGGGCACAGGGGGCTTAGATACGCAGTATTTT.

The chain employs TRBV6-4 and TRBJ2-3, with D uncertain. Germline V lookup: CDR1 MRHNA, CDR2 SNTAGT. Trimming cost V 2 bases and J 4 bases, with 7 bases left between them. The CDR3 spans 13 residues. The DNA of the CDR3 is TGTGCCAGCAGTGACGGTTACTCAGATACGCAGTATTTT. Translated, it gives CASSDGYSDTQYF.

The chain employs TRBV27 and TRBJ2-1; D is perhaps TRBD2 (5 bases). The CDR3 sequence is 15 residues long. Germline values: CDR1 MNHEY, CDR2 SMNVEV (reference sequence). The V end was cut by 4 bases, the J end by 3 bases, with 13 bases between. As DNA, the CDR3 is TGTGCCAGCAGTTCCAGCGGAACCTTCTACAATGAGCAGTTCTTC. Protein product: CASSSSGTFYNEQFF.